This T cell receptor (beta chain) emerged from a study of cytomegalovirus exposure and HLA in healthy donors. Study results and caveats: Another analysis was done later, and it associated fewer than 20,000 TCR beta sequences with HLA alleles at 0.05 false discovery rate. Fewer N-insertions (relative to the roughly 660-donor mean) were reportedly seen in an Asian-associated ancestry cluster in a later analysis. Per a prior analysis, the majority of TCR beta V segments were productive roughly 87% or roughly 30% of the time.

This CDR3 has 13 residues. Germline CDR1 is MNHEY and CDR2 is SVGAGI. Trimming cost V 2 bases and J 5 bases, with 9 bases left between them. Only a few counts were recorded for this clone. The target antigen is unknown. PCR used 60 Vbeta primers and 13 Jbeta primers. The repertoire was sequenced with immunoSEQ multiplex PCR; TCRdb's copy has only in-frame clones and lacks some. Of approximately 150,000 clones in the sample, approximately 80% are singletons; the top ten hold around an eighth. Each of the donors was a healthy bone marrow donor. Sequencing was performed on PBMCs. The chain combines TRBV6-5 with TRBJ1-1, with no clear D. The clonotype was recovered from a woman in her forties in good health and CMV-seronegative. The chain's CDR3 is CASSYTRGTEAFF. The CDR3 DNA sequence: TGTGCCAGCAGTTACACCCGGGGTACTGAAGCTTTCTTT.